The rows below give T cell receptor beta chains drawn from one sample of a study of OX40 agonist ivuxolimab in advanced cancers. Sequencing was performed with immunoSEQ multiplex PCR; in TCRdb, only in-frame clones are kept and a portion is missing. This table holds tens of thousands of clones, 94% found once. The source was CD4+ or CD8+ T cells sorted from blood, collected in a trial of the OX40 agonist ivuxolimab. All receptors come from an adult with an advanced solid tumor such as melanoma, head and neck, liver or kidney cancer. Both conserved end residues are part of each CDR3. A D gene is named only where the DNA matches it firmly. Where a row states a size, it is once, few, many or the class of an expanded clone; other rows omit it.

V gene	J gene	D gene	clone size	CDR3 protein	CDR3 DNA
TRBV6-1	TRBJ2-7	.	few	CASSEGRTIRGEQYF	TGTGCCAGCAGTGAAGGGCGGACGATTCGGGGCGAGCAGTACTTC
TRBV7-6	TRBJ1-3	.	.	CASSLAVGENTIYF	TGTGCCAGCAGCTTAGCGGTGGGGGAGAACACCATATATTTT
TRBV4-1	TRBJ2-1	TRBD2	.	CASSPREGSYNEQFF	TGCGCCAGCAGTCCCCGGGAGGGCTCCTACAATGAGCAGTTCTTC
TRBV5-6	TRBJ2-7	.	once	CASSPGNYEQYF	TGTGCCAGCAGCCCGGGGAACTACGAGCAGTACTTC
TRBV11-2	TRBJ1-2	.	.	CASSWTRYDNYGYTF	TGTGCCAGCAGCTGGACAAGATACGATAACTATGGCTACACCTTC
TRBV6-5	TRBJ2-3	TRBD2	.	CASSYVSGRGDTQYF	TGTGCCAGCAGTTACGTTAGCGGGAGAGGAGATACGCAGTATTTT
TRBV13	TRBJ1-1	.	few	CASSVGRVNTEAFF	TGTGCCAGCAGCGTCGGACGTGTGAACACTGAAGCTTTCTTT
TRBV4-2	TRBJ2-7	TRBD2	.	CASSQDLGAGGLYEQYF	TGTGCCAGCAGCCAAGATCTAGGAGCGGGAGGACTTTACGAGCAGTACTTC
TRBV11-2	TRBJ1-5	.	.	CASSFIGQPQHF	TGTGCCAGCAGCTTCATAGGTCAGCCCCAGCATTTT
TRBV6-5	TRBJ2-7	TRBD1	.	CASTRDRSDKQYF	TGTGCCAGCACCCGGGACAGGTCTGACAAGCAGTACTTC
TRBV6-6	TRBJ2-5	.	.	CASLRTLQETQYF	TGTGCCAGCCTGAGGACCTTGCAAGAGACCCAGTACTTC
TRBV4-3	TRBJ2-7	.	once	CASSPSRYYEQYF	TGCGCCAGCAGCCCCAGCAGGTACTACGAGCAGTACTTC
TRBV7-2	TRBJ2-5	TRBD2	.	CASSLLAGQETQYF	TGTGCCAGCAGCTTGCTAGCGGGACAAGAGACCCAGTACTTC
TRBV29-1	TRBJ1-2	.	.	CSVEDTGHGINYGYTF	TGCAGCGTTGAAGACACGGGACACGGAATCAACTATGGCTACACCTTC
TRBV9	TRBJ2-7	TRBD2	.	CASSPTIAGRFSYEQYF	TGTGCCAGCAGCCCGACGATAGCGGGTCGTTTTTCTTACGAGCAGTACTTC
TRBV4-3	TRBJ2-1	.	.	CASSHFLGQGADEQFF	TGCGCCAGCAGCCACTTCCTAGGCCAGGGAGCCGATGAGCAGTTCTTC
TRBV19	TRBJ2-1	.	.	CASSIVSGAYNEQFF	TGTGCCAGTAGTATAGTTAGCGGAGCCTACAATGAGCAGTTCTTC
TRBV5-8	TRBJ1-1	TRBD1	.	CASSVYRGRMNTEAFF	TGTGCCAGCAGCGTCTACAGGGGGAGGATGAACACTGAAGCTTTCTTT
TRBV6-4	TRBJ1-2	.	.	CASSEGGEGYGYTF	TGTGCCAGCAGTGAGGGAGGAGAGGGCTATGGCTACACCTTC
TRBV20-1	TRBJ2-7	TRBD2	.	CSGKAGVEYF	TGCAGTGGCAAGGCGGGAGTGGAGTACTTC
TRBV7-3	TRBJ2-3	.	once	CASSLLRTGTDTQYF	TGTGCCAGCAGCTTACTGCGGACAGGCACAGATACGCAGTATTTT
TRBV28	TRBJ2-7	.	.	CASAPGSYEQYF	TGTGCCAGCGCCCCAGGGTCCTACGAGCAGTACTTC
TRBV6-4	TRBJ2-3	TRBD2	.	CASSAGLEADTQYF	TGTGCCAGCAGCGCCGGACTAGAAGCAGATACGCAGTATTTT
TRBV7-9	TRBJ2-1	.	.	CASSFPESSYNEQFF	TGTGCCAGCAGCTTCCCCGAGAGCTCCTACAATGAGCAGTTCTTC
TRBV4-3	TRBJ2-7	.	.	CASSQGPTSGLGEQYF	TGCGCCAGCAGCCAAGGACCGACCTCCGGGTTGGGCGAGCAGTACTTC
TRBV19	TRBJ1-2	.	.	CASSPGTGSYAPYGYTF	TGTGCCAGTAGTCCCGGAACAGGGTCCTACGCCCCCTATGGCTACACCTTC
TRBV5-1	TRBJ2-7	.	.	CASSPKRGMGSYEQYF	TGCGCCAGCAGCCCTAAAAGGGGTATGGGCTCCTACGAGCAGTACTTC
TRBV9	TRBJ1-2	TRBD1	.	CASTGGLNYGYTF	TGTGCCAGCACAGGGGGACTTAACTATGGCTACACCTTC
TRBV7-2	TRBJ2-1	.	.	CASSLGQGNNEQFF	TGTGCCAGCAGCTTAGGTCAGGGGAATAATGAGCAGTTCTTC
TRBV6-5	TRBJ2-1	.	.	CATRKSPYNEQFF	TGTGCCACCCGAAAGTCCCCTTACAATGAGCAGTTCTTC
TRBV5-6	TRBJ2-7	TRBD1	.	CASSPSGTGSNEQYF	TGTGCCAGCAGCCCGTCCGGGACAGGGAGTAACGAGCAGTACTTC
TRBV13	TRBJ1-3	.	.	CASSPSYAGRSGNTIYF	TGTGCCAGCAGCCCCTCCTACGCCGGGAGGTCTGGAAACACCATATATTTT
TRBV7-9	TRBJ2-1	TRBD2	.	CASSLRESGRPRTYNEQFF	TGTGCCAGCAGCCTTCGGGAGAGCGGGAGACCCCGTACCTACAATGAGCAGTTCTTC
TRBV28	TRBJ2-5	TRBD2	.	CASSQRLAGQETQYF	TGTGCCAGCAGTCAGCGACTAGCGGGGCAAGAGACCCAGTACTTC
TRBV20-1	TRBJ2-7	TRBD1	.	CSASQGYEQYF	TGCAGTGCCTCACAGGGGTACGAGCAGTACTTC
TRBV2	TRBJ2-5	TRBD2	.	CASRGTSEKQETQYF	TGTGCCAGCAGGGGGACTAGCGAGAAGCAAGAGACCCAGTACTTC
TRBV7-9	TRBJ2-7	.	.	CASSLTDLGFLSYEQYF	TGTGCCAGCAGCTTGACCGACCTTGGATTCCTCTCCTACGAGCAGTACTTC
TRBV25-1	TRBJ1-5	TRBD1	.	CASRLPRQGGGNQPQHF	TGTGCCAGCAGGTTACCCAGACAGGGGGGGGGCAATCAGCCCCAGCATTTT
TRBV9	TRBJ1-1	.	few	CASSVGGGDTEAFF	TGTGCCAGCAGCGTAGGAGGGGGAGACACTGAAGCTTTCTTT
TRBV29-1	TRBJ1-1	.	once	CSVDEKSTASAEAFF	TGCAGCGTTGATGAGAAGTCGACAGCGAGCGCTGAAGCTTTCTTT
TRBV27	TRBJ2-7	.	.	CASSLGYEQYF	TGTGCCAGCAGTTTAGGGTACGAGCAGTACTTC
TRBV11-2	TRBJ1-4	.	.	CASSLTGGTNEKLFF	TGTGCCAGCAGCTTAACGGGGGGAACTAATGAAAAACTGTTTTTT
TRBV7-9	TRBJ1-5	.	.	CASSHGTADQPQHF	TGTGCCAGCAGCCATGGGACGGCCGATCAGCCCCAGCATTTT
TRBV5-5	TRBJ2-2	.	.	CATKAPGYTGELFF	TGTGCCACCAAAGCTCCGGGGTATACCGGGGAGCTGTTTTTT
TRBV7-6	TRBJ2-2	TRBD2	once	CASSQFGESVNSGKRTGELFF	TGTGCCAGCAGCCAGTTCGGAGAATCGGTTAACAGCGGGAAGCGGACCGGGGAGCTGTTTTTT
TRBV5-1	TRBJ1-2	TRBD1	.	CASSPGTGAYGYTF	TGCGCCAGCAGCCCCGGGACAGGGGCCTATGGCTACACCTTC
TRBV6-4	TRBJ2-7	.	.	CASRLTGISEEYEQYF	TGTGCCAGCAGACTCACAGGGATTAGCGAGGAGTACGAGCAGTACTTC
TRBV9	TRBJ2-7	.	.	CASSPGGDYEQYF	TGTGCCAGCAGCCCGGGCGGTGACTACGAGCAGTACTTC
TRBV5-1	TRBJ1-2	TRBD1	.	CASSLLTAGGTSGYTF	TGCGCCAGCAGCTTGCTTACAGCAGGGGGAACAAGTGGCTACACCTTC
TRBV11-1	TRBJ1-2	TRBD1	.	CASSLTGSNYGYTF	TGTGCCAGCAGCTTGACAGGGAGTAACTATGGCTACACCTTC
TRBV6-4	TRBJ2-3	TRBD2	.	CASSDGSGSADTQYF	TGTGCCAGCAGTGATGGTAGCGGGAGCGCAGATACGCAGTATTTT
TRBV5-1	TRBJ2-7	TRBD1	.	CASSLETGLSSYEQYF	TGCGCCAGCAGCTTGGAGACAGGGTTGAGCTCCTACGAGCAGTACTTC
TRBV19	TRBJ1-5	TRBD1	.	CASNSFATGGNQPQHF	TGTGCCAGTAACAGTTTTGCGACAGGGGGCAATCAGCCCCAGCATTTT